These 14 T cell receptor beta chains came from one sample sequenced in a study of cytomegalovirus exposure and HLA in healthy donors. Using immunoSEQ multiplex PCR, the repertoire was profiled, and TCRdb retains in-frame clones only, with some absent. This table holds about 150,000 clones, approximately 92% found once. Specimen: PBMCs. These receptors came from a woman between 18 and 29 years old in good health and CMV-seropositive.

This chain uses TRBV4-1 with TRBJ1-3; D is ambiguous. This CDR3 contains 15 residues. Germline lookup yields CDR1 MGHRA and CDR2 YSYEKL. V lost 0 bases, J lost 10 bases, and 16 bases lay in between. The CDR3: CASSQEGGGRPTIYF. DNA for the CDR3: TGCGCCAGCAGCCAAGAAGGAGGTGGAAGACCAACCATATATTTT.

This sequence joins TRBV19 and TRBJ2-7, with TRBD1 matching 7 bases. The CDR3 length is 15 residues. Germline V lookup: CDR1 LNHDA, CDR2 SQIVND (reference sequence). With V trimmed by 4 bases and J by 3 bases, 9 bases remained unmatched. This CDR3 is CASSNSDRSFYEQYF. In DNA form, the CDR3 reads TGTGCCAGTAGTAACTCGGACAGGTCTTTCTACGAGCAGTACTTC.

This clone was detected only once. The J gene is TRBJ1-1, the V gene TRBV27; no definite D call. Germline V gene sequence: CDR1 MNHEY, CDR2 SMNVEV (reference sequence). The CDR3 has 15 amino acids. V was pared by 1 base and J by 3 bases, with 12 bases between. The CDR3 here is CASSLFGWGDTEAFF. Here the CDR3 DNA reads TGTGCCAGCAGTTTATTTGGTTGGGGAGACACTGAAGCTTTCTTT.

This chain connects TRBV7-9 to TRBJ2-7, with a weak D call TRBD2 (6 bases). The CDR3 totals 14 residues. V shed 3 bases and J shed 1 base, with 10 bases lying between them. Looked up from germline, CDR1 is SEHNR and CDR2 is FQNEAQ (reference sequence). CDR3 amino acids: CASSFPGTSYEQYF. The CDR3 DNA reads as TGTGCCAGCAGCTTTCCCGGGACTTCCTACGAGCAGTACTTC.

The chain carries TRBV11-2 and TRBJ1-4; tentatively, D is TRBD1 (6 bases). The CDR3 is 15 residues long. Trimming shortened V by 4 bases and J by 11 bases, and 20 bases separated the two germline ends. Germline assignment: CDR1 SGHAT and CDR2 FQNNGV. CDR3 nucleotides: TGTGCCAGCAGCTACCGGACAGTCGGCTACTTGAAACTGTTTTTT. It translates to CASSYRTVGYLKLFF.

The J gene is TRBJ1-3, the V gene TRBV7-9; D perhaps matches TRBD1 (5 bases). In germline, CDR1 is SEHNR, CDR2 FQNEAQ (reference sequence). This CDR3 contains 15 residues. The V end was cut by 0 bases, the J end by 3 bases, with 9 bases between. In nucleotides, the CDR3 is TGTGCCAGCAGCTTAGCGAGGCAGGGTGGAAACACCATATATTTT. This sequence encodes CASSLARQGGNTIYF.

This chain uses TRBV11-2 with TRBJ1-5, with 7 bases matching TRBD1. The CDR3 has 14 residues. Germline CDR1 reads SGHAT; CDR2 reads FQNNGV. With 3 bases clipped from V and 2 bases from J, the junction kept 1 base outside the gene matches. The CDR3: CASSFRGGNQPQHF. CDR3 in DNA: TGTGCCAGCAGCTTCAGGGGGGGCAATCAGCCCCAGCATTTT.

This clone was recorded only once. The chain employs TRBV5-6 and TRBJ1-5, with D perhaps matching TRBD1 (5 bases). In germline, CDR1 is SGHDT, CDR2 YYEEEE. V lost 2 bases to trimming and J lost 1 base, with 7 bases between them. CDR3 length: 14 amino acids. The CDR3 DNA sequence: TGTGCCAGCAGCTTCGGGGGAAGCAATCAGCCCCAGCATTTT. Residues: CASSFGGSNQPQHF.

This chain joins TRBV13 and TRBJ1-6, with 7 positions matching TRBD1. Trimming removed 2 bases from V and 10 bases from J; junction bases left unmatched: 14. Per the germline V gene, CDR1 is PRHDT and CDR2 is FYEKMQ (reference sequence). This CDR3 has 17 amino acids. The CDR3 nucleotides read TGTGCCAGCAGCTTACTTACTCTAGGGGACAGAGTCTCACCCCTCCACTTT. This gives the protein CASSLLTLGDRVSPLHF.

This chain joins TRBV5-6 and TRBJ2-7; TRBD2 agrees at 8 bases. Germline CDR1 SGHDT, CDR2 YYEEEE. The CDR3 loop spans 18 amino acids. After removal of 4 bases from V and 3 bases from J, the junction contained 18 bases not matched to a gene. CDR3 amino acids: CASSTGGRSGGVFYEQYF. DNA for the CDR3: TGTGCCAGCAGCACGGGAGGTAGGAGCGGGGGAGTATTCTACGAGCAGTACTTC.

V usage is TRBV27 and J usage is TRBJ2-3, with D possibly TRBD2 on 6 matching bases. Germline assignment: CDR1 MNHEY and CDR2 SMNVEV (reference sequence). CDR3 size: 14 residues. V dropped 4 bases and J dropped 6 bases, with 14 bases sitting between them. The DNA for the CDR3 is TGTGCCAGCAGTTCCTGGAGGGAGGAGGATACGCAGTATTTT. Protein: CASSSWREEDTQYF.

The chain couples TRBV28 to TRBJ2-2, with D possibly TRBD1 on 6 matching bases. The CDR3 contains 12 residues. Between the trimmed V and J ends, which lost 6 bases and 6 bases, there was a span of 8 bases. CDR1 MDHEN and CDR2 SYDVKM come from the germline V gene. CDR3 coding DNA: TGTGCCAGCAGAGAGGGGGCCGGGGAGCTGTTTTTT. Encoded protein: CASREGAGELFF. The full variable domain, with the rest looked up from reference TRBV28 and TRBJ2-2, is DVKVTQSSRYLVKRTGEKVFLECVQDMDHENMFWYRQDPGLGLRLIYFSYDVKMKEKGDIPEGYSVSREKKERFSLILESASTNQTSMYLCASREGAGELFFGEGSRLTVL.

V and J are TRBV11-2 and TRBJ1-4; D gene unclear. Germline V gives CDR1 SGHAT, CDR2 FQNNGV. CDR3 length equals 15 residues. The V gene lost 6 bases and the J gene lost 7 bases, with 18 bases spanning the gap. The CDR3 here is CASRSAWREGEKLFF. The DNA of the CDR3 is TGTGCCAGCAGGTCCGCTTGGCGGGAGGGTGAAAAACTGTTTTTT. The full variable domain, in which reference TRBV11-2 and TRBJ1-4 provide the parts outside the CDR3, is EAGVAQSPRYKIIEKRQSVAFWCNPISGHATLYWYQQILGQGPKLLIQFQNNGVVDDSQLPKDRFSAERLKGVDSTLKIQPAKLEDSAVYLCASRSAWREGEKLFFGSGTQLSVL.

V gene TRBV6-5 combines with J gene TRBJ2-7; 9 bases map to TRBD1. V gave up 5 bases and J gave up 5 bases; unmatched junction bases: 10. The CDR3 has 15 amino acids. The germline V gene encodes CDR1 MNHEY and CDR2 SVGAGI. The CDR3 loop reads CASSTGTGFFHEQYF. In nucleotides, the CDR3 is TGTGCCAGCAGTACCGGGACAGGGTTTTTCCACGAGCAGTACTTC.